One TCR beta chain is described in this entry. Its antigen specificity is not known. Base quality data are lacking; no much larger clone is found one base away. The source of the sample is a study of T-cell reconstitution after alpha-beta-depleted transplantation in children (dated by TCRdb to about 2016). Concerning the study at large: T-cell immune reconstitution after TCRalphabeta/CD19-depleted allogeneic hematopoietic cell transplantation in children was quantitatively tracked in the study by means of TCR repertoire profiling.

General findings and caveats noted by the study authors: The apparently early alphabetaT-cell count recovery about two months after transplant was reportedly dependent on only several hundred rapidly expanded clones derived from non-depleted graft cells. In some patients, high TCRbeta diversity at day 60 was attributed to recipient T cells and intrathymic progenitors that had survived conditioning. Hyperexpanded clone frequencies declined over subsequent months; after one year, T-cell counts and TCRbeta diversity were mostly attributed to newly produced T cells.

The sample's treatment or condition label, in plain terms: allogeneic hematopoietic cell transplantation with graft depleted of TCRalphabeta T cells and CD19 B cells. TCRalphabeta/CD19-depleted allogeneic hematopoietic cell grafts were given to the transplant recipients, all of whom were children. The method behind the library was PCR. TCRdb records Illumina HiSeq 2500 as the sequencer. TCR library preparation used molecular barcoding, with unique molecular identifiers applied to normalize quantification of the TCRbeta repertoire. The raw public reads went through TCRdb reprocessing: fastp at Q25, MiXCR clone calling, in-frame beta chains kept. Identical CDR3 protein sequences are pooled into one entry, listed with their most common genes and DNA. The sample table lists around 580,000 distinct CDR3 sequences, approximately 30% of them with a count of one. Together, the top ten hold 30% to 45% of the sample.

This clonotype was sampled from a boy younger than two with Wiskott-Aldrich syndrome, due to receive a stem cell transplant. Sequencing was performed on PBMCs, taken before TCRalphabeta/CD19-depleted stem cell transplant.

The CDR3 amino acid sequence is: CSARGGGAYNEQFF. The nucleotide sequence is given as TGCAGTGCTAGAGGGGGCGGAGCTTACAATGAGCAGTTCTTC. The chain links TRBV20-1 with TRBJ2-1; possibly the D gene is TRBD1, per 5 matching bases. The germline V gene (reference sequence) sets CDR1 to DFQATT and CDR2 to SNEGSKA. Between the V and J ends, shortened by 1 base and 4 bases respectively, the junction contains 11 bases. The CDR3 sequence holds 14 residues, the cysteine and phenylalanine included. The sequence is cut down to CDR3 DNA, 42 bases in frame from base 1.